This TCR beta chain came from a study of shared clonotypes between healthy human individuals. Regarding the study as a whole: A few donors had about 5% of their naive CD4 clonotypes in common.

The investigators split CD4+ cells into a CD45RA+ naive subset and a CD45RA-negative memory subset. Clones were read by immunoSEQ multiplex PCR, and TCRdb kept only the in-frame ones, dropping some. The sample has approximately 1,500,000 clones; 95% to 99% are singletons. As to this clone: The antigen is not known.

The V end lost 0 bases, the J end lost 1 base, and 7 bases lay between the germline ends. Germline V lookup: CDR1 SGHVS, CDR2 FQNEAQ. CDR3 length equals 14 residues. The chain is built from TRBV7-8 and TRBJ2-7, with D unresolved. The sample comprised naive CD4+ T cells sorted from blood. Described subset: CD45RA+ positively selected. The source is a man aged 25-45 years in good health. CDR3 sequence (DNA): TGTGCCAGCAGCTTAGCGTTAGTATCCTACGAGCAGTACTTC. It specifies CASSLALVSYEQYF.